This T cell receptor beta chain was captured by sequencing in a study of blood T cell repertoires in COVID-19. Overall study context: COVID-19 samples collected from the United States, Italy and Spain covered acute and convalescent phases. Sample material is recorded as cDNA or gDNA derived from T cells, B-cell-depleted T cells, or PBMCs.

This CDR3 is 15 amino acids long. The J segment lost 9 bases and the V segment lost 0 bases, leaving 7 bases of the junction unmatched. Germline loops: CDR1 LNHDA, CDR2 SQIVND (reference sequence). Only in-frame clones appear in the TCRdb table, and some are missing; sequencing was by immunoSEQ multiplex PCR. Of about 53,000 clones in the sample, roughly 85% are singletons; the top ten hold less than 3%. The sequenced sample was peripheral blood. This clonotype was obtained from an elderly man with acute or convalescent COVID-19. J is TRBJ2-1 and V is TRBV19; TRBD1 aligns across 8 bases. CDR3 region: CASSIETRGQVEQFF. In DNA form, the CDR3 reads TGTGCCAGTAGTATAGAGACCAGGGGGCAGGTTGAGCAGTTCTTC.